Each of the 12 T cell receptor beta chains below was sequenced from the same sample in a study of T cell responses to AZD1222 COVID-19 vaccine. The table came from immunoSEQ multiplex PCR; TCRdb's copy has only in-frame clones and leaves some out. The data contain approximately 82,000 clones, more than 90% of them singletons. Sequenced material: peripheral blood, taken on day 0 of AZD1222 vaccination. The receptors come from an adult in good health.

The chain has TRBV30 and TRBJ1-2; 7 positions match TRBD1. The ends lost 3 bases at V and 8 bases at J; junction bases unmatched: 3. Germline V gives CDR1 GTSNPN, CDR2 SVGIG (reference sequence). CDR3 length: 11 amino acids. The CDR3 loop is CAWRTGRGYTF. The DNA of the CDR3 is TGTGCCTGGAGGACAGGGAGAGGCTACACCTTC.

This sequence joins TRBV7-4 and TRBJ1-5; the D is unclear. Trimming removed 0 bases at V and 1 base at J, with 10 bases between. The CDR3 sequence is 16 residues long. Germline CDR1 and CDR2: SGHVT and SQSDAQ. CDR3: CASSLAGNDSNQPQHF. The CDR3 DNA reads TGTGCCAGCAGCTTAGCGGGCAACGACAGCAATCAGCCCCAGCATTTT.

CDR3 nucleotide sequence: TGTGCCAGCAGCTTGGAGCCAGGGAATCAGCCCCAGCATTTT. It specifies CASSLEPGNQPQHF. V usage is TRBV5-5 and J usage is TRBJ1-5; D might be TRBD1 (5 bases). Per germline, CDR1 SGHKS and CDR2 YYEKEE (reference sequence). Trimming cost V 0 bases and J 4 bases, with 8 bases left between them. The CDR3 has 14 amino acids.

This clone was counted between two and nine times. The chain employs TRBV5-6 and TRBJ1-4; 7 bases line up with TRBD1. CDR3 length: 16 amino acids. V lost 4 bases to trimming and J lost 5 bases; unmatched junction nucleotides: 11. Looked up from germline, CDR1 is SGHDT and CDR2 is YYEEEE. This CDR3 is CASSAYTGALNEKLFF. CDR3 nucleotide sequence: TGTGCCAGCAGCGCCTATACAGGGGCTTTAAATGAAAAACTGTTTTTT.

The chain employs TRBV5-1 and TRBJ2-3, with D uncertain. Germline CDR1 is SGHRS and CDR2 is YFSETQ. This CDR3 contains 15 residues. Trimming took 1 base from V and 3 from J, leaving 12 bases between them. This CDR3 reads CASSLTDPLTDTQYF. The CDR3 DNA is TGCGCCAGCAGCTTGACGGACCCCCTAACAGATACGCAGTATTTT.

The chain carries TRBV9 and TRBJ2-7; 11 bases are a match to TRBD2. The germline CDR1 and CDR2 sequences are SGDLS and YYNGEE. After removal of 4 bases from V and 1 base from J, the junction contained 4 bases not matched to a gene. This CDR3 region has 15 residues. CDR3 sequence reads: CASSLLAGGSYEQYF. For the CDR3, the DNA is TGTGCCAGCAGCCTTCTAGCGGGGGGTTCCTACGAGCAGTACTTC.

Only one count was recorded for this clone. The chain couples TRBV19 to TRBJ1-5; D call uncertain. Between the trimmed V and J ends, which lost 10 bases and 4 bases, there was a span of 17 bases. Germline loops: CDR1 LNHDA, CDR2 SQIVND (reference sequence). The CDR3 length is 14 residues. This CDR3 is CATSVTLENQPQHF. CDR3 sequence (DNA): TGTGCCACCTCGGTTACCCTGGAGAATCAGCCCCAGCATTTT.

The genes are TRBV3-1 (or the pseudogene TRBV3-2) and TRBJ2-5; D not resolved. The germline gives CDR1 LGHDT, CDR2 YNNKEL (reference sequence). Trimming took off 0 bases at V and 3 bases at J, with 8 bases between the two ends. This CDR3 contains 14 residues. This CDR3 is CASSQDFAKETQYF. In nucleotides, the CDR3 is TGTGCCAGCAGCCAAGATTTTGCTAAAGAGACCCAGTACTTC.

The chain employs TRBV6-2 or TRBV6-3 and TRBJ2-3, with 7 bases aligning to TRBD1. Germline CDR1 MNHEY, CDR2 SVGEGT. The CDR3 totals 12 residues. Trimming at V came to 5 bases and at J to 4 bases, leaving 0 bases not matched to a gene. The CDR3 nucleotides are TGTGCCAGCAGTACAGGGGCAGATACGCAGTATTTT. Translation: CASSTGADTQYF.

V is TRBV12-3 or TRBV12-4 and J is TRBJ1-2; D remains ambiguous. Trimming left V 2 bases short and J 7 bases short, with 8 bases between. The CDR3 has 12 amino acids. CDR3 sequence: CASSLSLSGYTF. CDR3 in DNA: TGTGCCAGCAGTTTATCCCTTTCTGGCTACACCTTC.

The V and J genes are TRBV5-6 and TRBJ1-4; a weak D match, TRBD1 (5 bases). V was clipped by 4 bases and J by 5 bases, with 9 bases between them. Germline assignment: CDR1 SGHDT and CDR2 YYEEEE. The CDR3 spans 13 residues. The DNA of the CDR3 is TGTGCCAGCAGCATGGGACGGAATGAAAAACTGTTTTTT. Protein product: CASSMGRNEKLFF.

The chain employs TRBV5-1 and TRBJ2-7; 7 positions match TRBD2. The length of the CDR3 is 14 residues. J lost 3 bases, V lost 1 base, and 4 bases had no gene match. The germline CDR1 and CDR2 sequences are SGHRS and YFSETQ. CDR3 coding DNA: TGCGCCAGCAGCTTGATGAGCGGGGACTACGAGCAGTACTTC. The encoded protein is CASSLMSGDYEQYF.